This T cell receptor (beta chain) was obtained from a study of CD8 T cells in ankylosing spondylitis (dated 2017 in TCRdb). Study-level background: To find TCR variants linked to disease, the study profiled T cell receptor beta repertoires in ankylosing spondylitis patients and healthy donors. In total, the full study cohort was made up of 110 or so healthy donors and 25 ankylosing spondylitis patients. Peripheral blood was sampled, and synovial fluid was additionally collected from ankylosing spondylitis patients.

This clonotype was counted a few times. Its antigen is not yet known. Base qualities are not provided; no much larger clone lies one nucleotide away. Counted from cysteine to phenylalanine, this CDR3 has 13 amino acids. Only the CDR3 part of the read is kept: 39 bases, read in frame from the first base. The V and J ends are trimmed by 4 bases and 4 bases, leaving 11 bases between them. CDR1 MNHNS and CDR2 SASEGT are derived from the germline V gene. These reads were obtained on an Illumina HiSeq 2500. TCR beta libraries were prepared by quantitative 5'-RACE with molecular barcodes. Concerning the study's data processing: A new computational method, built on a probabilistic model of VDJ rearrangement, was used to identify disease-linked TCR variants. The public reads were reanalyzed by TCRdb: fastp trimming at Q25, MiXCR alignment, in-frame beta chains only. Merged by CDR3 protein, the rows form single entries marked with the most common genes and DNA. TCRdb's processing, not the study's, gives the V and J calls here. The sample yields just over 350,000 distinct CDR3 sequences; approximately 22% were counted once. The ten largest clones take up around 13% of the sample.

Broader findings and caveats from the paper: The disease-linked clones were reported as significantly enriched in matched synovial fluid samples from ankylosing spondylitis patients. A TCR beta motif of fewer than 10 highly homologous amino acid variants appeared characteristic of blood from ankylosing spondylitis patients. The disease-linked clones showed a CD8+ phenotype and occurred at relatively low frequencies in peripheral blood. Some motif variants had previously been reported in the synovial fluid and blood of reactive arthritis patients, which suggests shared mechanisms of disease initiation.

The sample comprised blood, either unsorted or a sorted T cell fraction (not recorded which). This sequence was found in a male donor with ankylosing spondylitis or in good health (not recorded which). The chain links TRBV6-1 with TRBJ2-7, with a tentative D gene TRBD2 over 6 matching bases. The CDR3 has the sequence CASSGDSGYEQYF. The bases are TGTGCCAGCAGTGGGGACTCGGGTTACGAGCAGTACTTC.